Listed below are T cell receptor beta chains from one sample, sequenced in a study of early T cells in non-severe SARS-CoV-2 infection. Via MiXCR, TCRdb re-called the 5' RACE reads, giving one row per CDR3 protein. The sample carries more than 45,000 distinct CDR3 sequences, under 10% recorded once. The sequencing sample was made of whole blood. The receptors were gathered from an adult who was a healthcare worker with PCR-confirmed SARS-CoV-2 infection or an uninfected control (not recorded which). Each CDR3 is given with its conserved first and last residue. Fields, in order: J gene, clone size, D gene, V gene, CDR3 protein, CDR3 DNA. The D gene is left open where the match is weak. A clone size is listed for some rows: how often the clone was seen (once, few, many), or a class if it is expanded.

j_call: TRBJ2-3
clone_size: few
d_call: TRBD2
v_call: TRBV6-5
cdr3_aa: CASRVAGPRGDTQYF
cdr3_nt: TGTGCCAGCAGGGTAGCGGGGCCCCGGGGAGATACGCAGTATTTT

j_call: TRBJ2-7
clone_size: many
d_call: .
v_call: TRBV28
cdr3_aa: CASSFQGITYEQYF
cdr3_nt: TGTGCCAGCAGTTTTCAGGGCATTACCTACGAGCAGTACTTC

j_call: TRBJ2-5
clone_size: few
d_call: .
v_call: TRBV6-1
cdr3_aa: CASSKSHGETQYF
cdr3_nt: TGTGCCAGCAGTAAGTCCCACGGGGAGACCCAGTACTTC

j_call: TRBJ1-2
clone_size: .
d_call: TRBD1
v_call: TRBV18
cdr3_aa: CASSLKRDRSDGYTF
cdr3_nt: TGTGCCAGCTCACTTAAACGGGACAGGTCAGATGGCTACACCTTC

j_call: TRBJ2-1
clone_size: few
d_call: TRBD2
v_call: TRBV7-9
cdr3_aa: CASSSTSGSYEQFF
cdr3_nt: TGTGCCAGCAGCTCCACTAGCGGGAGCTATGAGCAGTTCTTC

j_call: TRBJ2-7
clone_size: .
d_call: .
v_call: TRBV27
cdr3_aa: CASTPGLSYEQYF
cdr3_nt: TGTGCCAGCACCCCGGGACTTTCCTACGAGCAGTACTTC

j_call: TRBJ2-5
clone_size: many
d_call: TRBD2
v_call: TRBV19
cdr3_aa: CASSIEASGETQYF
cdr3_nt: TGTGCCAGTAGTATAGAGGCTAGCGGGGAGACCCAGTACTTC

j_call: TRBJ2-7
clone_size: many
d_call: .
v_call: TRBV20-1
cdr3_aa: CSARDGLRTGEQYF
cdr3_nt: TGCAGTGCTAGAGATGGCCTCCGGACCGGCGAGCAGTACTTC

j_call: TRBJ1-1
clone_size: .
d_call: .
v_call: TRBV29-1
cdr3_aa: CSVEHLNTEAFF
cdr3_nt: TGCAGCGTTGAACACCTGAACACTGAAGCTTTCTTT

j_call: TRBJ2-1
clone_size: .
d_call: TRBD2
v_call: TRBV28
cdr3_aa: CASLIGGSSYNEQFF
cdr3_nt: TGTGCCAGCCTTATTGGCGGGAGTTCCTACAATGAGCAGTTCTTC

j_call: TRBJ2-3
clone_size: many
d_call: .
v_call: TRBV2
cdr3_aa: CASSRTTDTQYF
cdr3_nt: TGTGCCAGCAGTCGGACAACCGATACGCAGTATTTT

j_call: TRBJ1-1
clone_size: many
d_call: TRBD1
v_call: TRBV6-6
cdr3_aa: CASSSRAGQGAATEAFF
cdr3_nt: TGTGCCAGCAGCTCCAGAGCGGGACAGGGGGCCGCCACTGAAGCTTTCTTT

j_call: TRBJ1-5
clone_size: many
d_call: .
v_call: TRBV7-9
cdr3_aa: CASSLGRLATDQPQHF
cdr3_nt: TGTGCCAGCAGCTTGGGGCGTTTGGCTACAGATCAGCCCCAGCATTTT

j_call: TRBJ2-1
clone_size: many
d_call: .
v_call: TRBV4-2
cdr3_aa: CASSPRAELGEQFF
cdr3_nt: TGTGCCAGCAGCCCCCGGGCAGAGTTAGGTGAGCAGTTCTTC

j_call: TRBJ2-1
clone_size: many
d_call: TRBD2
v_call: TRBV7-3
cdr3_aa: CASSGTTAGPNEQFF
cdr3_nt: TGTGCCAGCAGCGGGACTACGGCCGGACCTAATGAGCAGTTCTTC

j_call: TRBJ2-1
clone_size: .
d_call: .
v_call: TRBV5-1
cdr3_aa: CASSSTSNGGREFF
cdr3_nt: TGCGCCAGCAGCTCTACTAGCAACGGGGGAAGGGAGTTCTTC

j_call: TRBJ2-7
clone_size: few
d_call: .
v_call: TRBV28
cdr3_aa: CASSSPAGGRGQYF
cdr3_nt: TGTGCCAGCAGTTCCCCCGCCGGGGGCCGAGGGCAGTACTTC

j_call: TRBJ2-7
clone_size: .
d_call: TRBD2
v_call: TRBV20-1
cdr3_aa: CSARDPLAGAHEQYF
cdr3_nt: TGCAGTGCTAGAGATCCCTTAGCGGGAGCACACGAGCAGTACTTC

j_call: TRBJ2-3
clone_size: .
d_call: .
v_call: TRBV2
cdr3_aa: CASSPRSGGFTDTQYF
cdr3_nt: TGTGCCAGCAGTCCTAGGTCTGGGGGATTCACAGATACGCAGTATTTT

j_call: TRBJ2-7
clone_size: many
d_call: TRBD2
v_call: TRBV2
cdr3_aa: CASTGAGDYEQYF
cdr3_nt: TGTGCCAGCACAGGAGCGGGAGACTACGAGCAGTACTTC

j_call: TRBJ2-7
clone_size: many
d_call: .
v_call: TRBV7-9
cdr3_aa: CASSPRPYEQYF
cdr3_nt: TGTGCCAGCAGCCCGAGACCCTACGAGCAGTACTTC

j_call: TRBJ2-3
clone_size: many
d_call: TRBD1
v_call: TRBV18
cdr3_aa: CASSPSDRVQDTQYF
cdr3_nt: TGTGCCAGCTCACCATCCGACAGGGTGCAAGATACGCAGTATTTT

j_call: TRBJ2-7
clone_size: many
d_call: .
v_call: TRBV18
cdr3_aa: CASSPPGIAEQYF
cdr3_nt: TGTGCCAGCTCACCACCCGGTATTGCCGAGCAGTACTTC

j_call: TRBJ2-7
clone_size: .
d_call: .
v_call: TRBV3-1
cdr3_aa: CASSRGVVSRSYEQYF
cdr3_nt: TGTGCCAGCAGCCGTGGGGTTGTCAGCCGATCCTACGAGCAGTACTTC

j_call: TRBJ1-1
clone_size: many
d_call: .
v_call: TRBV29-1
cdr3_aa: CSVERENTEAFF
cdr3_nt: TGCAGCGTTGAACGGGAGAACACTGAAGCTTTCTTT

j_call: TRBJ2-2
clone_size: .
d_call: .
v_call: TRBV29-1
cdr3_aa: CSVTWTHTGELFF
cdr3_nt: TGCAGCGTTACGTGGACTCACACCGGGGAGCTGTTTTTT

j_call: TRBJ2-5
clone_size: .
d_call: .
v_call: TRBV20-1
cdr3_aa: CSARGRRERVETQYF
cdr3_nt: TGCAGTGCTAGAGGGAGACGGGAAAGGGTTGAGACCCAGTACTTC

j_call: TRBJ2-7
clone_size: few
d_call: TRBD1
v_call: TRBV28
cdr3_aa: CASSTRQGTGSYEQYF
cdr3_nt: TGTGCCAGCAGTACCCGACAGGGGACTGGATCCTACGAGCAGTACTTC

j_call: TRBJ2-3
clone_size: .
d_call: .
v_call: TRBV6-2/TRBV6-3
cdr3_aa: CASQESGAADTQYF
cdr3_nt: TGTGCCAGCCAGGAGTCGGGTGCAGCGGATACGCAGTATTTT

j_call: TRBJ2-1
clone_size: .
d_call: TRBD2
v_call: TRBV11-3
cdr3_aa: CASSRSGSGYNEQFF
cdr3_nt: TGTGCCAGCAGCCGAAGCGGGAGTGGTTACAATGAGCAGTTCTTC

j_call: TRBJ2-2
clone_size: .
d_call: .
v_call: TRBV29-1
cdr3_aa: CSVYATGELFF
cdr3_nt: TGCAGCGTCTACGCCACCGGGGAGCTGTTTTTT

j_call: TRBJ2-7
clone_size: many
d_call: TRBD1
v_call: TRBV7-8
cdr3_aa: CASTRDRTHEQYF
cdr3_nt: TGTGCCAGCACCAGGGACAGGACCCACGAGCAGTACTTC

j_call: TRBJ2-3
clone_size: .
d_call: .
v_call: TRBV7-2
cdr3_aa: CASSPQIGRGTDTQYF
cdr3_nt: TGTGCCAGCAGCCCCCAGATCGGGCGGGGCACAGATACGCAGTATTTT